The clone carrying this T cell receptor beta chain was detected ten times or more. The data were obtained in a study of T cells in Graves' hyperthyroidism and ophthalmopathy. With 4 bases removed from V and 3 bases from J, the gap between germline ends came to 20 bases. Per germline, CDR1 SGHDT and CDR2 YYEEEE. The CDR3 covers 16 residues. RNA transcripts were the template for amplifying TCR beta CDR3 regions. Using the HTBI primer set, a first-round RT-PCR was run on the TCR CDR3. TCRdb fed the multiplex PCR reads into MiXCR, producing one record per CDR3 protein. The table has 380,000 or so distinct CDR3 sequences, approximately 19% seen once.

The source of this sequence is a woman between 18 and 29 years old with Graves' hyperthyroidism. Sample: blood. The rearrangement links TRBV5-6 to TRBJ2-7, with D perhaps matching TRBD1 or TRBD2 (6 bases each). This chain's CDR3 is CASSQNGGRNYYEQYF. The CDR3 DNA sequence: TGTGCCAGCAGCCAAAACGGGGGCAGGAATTACTACGAGCAGTACTTC.